Listed here is a single TCR beta chain. Its antigen remains unknown. The data originate from a study of siplizumab effects on memory and regulatory T cells. Broader study findings: Sequences below about 10^-5 frequency were poorly captured, limiting mapping of alloreactive clones. Proliferating siplizumab-culture Treg suppressive function went unconfirmed.

Assaying covered about 99,000 TCR templates per sample. The protocol was immunoSEQ multiplex PCR, while the TCRdb copy is restricted to in-frame clones and leaves out a portion. Of roughly 26,000 clones listed, roughly 84% are singletons. The CDR3 sequence is 15 residues long. Germline values: CDR1 SNHLY, CDR2 FYNNEI. V was pared by 5 bases and J by 2 bases, with 6 bases of the junction left unmatched. V gene TRBV2 combines with J gene TRBJ1-5; 7 bases line up with TRBD1. This receptor was taken from a human donor in good health. Sequenced material: memory CD4+ T cells sorted from blood. CDR3 in amino acids: CASSFDREGNQPQHF. The CDR3 DNA reads TGTGCCAGCAGTTTTGACAGGGAAGGCAATCAGCCCCAGCATTTT.